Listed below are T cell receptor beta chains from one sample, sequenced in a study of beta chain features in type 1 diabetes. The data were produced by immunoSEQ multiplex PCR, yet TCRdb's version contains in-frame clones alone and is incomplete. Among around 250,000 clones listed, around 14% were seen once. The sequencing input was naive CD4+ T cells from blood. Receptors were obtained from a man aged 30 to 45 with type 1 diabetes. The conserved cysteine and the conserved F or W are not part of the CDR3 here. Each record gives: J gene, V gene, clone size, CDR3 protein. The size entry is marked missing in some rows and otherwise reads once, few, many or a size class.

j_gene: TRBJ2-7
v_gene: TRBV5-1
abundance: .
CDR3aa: ASSRTGDYEQY

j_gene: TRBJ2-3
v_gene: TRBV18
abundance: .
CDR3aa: ASSLVAGPRTDTQY

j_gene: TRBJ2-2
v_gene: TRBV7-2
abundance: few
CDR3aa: ASSLRRGGPGELF

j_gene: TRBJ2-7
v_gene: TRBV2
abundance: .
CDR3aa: ASSQQGASNEQY

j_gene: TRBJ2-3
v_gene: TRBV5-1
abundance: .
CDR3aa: ASTPGSTDTQY

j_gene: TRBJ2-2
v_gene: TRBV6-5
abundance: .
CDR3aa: ASSYSRGRGTGELF

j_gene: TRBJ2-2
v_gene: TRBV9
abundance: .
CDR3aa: ASSVEGLAGGVTGELF

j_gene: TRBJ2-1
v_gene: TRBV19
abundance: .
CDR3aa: ASKGLADYNEQF

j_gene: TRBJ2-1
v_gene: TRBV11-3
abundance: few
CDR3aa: ASSPGAGGGNEQF

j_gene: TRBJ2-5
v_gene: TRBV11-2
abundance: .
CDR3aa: ASSSSLGGGGETQY

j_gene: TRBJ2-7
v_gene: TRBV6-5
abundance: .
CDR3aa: ASSSPTSPLEQY

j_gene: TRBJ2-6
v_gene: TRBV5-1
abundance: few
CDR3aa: ASSLAGTGGISGANVLT

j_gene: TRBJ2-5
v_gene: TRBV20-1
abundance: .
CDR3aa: SARRLETQY

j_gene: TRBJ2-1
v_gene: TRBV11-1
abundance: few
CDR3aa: ASSLPRQGIVSGEQF

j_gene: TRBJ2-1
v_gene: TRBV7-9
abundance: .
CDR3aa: ASSPQGTAREHEQF

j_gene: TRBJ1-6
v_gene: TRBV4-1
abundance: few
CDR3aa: ASSQPGREVGSPLH

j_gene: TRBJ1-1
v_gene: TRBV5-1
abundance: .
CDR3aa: ASSGGADTEAF

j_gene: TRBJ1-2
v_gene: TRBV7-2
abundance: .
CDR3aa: ASSGFTGTAGYT

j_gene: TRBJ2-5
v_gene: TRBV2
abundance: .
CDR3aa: ASSQRETQY

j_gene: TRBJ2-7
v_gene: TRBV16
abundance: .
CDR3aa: ASSQLEQGASEQY

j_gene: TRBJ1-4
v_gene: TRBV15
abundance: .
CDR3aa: ATSTDLGGEKLF

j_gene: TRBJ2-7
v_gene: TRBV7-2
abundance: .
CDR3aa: ASRPRDRPYEQY

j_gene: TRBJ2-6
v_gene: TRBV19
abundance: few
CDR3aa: ASSKGLEVMANVLT

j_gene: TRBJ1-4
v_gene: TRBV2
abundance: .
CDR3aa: ASSRRTGNEKLF

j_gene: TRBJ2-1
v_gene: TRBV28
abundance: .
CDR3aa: ASSLARGLAGRGEQF

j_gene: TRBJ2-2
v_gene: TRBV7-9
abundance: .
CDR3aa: ASSLDRSTGELF

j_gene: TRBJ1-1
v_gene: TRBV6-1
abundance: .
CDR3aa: ASIPQGWAEAF

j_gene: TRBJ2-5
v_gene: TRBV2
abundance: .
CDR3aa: ASSGLSLYQETQY

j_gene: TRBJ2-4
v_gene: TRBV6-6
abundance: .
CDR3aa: ASNDIPLAKNIQY

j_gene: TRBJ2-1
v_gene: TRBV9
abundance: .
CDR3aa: ASSVALAGGEQF

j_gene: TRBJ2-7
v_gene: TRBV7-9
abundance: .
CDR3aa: ASSLGSGVINEQY

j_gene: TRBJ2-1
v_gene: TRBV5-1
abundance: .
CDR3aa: ASSSGQFDEQF

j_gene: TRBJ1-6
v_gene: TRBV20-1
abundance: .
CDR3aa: SAWGQGHH

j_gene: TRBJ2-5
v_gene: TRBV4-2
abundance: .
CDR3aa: ASSQRQRETQY

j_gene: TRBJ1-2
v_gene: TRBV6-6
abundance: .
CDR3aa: ASSPGQGAQGYT

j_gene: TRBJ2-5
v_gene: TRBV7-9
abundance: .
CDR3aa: ASSTGAETQY

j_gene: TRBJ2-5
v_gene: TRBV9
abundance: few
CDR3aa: ASSVAGGGAETQY

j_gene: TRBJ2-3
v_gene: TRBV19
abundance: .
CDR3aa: ASSAPGLAGGPASRDTQY

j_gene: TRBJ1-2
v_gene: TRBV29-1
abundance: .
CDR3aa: SVEGGPGANYGYT

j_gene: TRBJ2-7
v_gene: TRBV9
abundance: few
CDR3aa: ASSVGSGGASYEQY

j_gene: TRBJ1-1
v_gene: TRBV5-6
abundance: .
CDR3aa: ASSPEDRGETEAF

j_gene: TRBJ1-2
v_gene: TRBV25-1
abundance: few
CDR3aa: ASRELRGYT

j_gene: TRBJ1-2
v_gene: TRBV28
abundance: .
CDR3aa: ASSSPGEGGGYT

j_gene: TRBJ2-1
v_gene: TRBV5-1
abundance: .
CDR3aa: ASSLGRNNEQF

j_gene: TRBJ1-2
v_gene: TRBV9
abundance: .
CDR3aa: ASSVAGGYGYT

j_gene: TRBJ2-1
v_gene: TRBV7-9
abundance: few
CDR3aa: ASSPSGPGGEQF

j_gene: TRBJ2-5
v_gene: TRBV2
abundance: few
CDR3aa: ASSDRSRRETQY

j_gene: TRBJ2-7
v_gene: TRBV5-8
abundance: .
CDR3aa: ASSYRGSYEQY

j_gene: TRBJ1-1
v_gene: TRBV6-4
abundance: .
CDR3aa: ASRQDRGHTEAF

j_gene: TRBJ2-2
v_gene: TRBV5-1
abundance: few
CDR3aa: ASSIQNTGELF

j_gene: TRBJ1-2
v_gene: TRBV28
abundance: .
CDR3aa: ASTPRSYGYT

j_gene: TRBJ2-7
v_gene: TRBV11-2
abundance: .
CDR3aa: ASSFRGSHDEQY

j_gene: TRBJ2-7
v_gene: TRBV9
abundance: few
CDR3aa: ASSPTRTGGYEQY

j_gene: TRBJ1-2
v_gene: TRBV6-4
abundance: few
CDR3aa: ASSDEGALAYGYT

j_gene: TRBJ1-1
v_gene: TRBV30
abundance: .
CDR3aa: AWSGRDRGLFTEAF

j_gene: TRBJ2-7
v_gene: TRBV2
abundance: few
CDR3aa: ASKGTGVGEQY

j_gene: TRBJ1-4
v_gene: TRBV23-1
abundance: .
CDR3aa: ASSQSTGEEEKLF

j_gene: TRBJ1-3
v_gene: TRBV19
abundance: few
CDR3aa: ASTVLSGNTIY

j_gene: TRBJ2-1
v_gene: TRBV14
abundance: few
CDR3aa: ASSHRGAYNEQF

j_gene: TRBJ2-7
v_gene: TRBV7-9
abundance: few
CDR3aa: ASSHSYEQY